This TCR beta chain came from a study of shared clonotypes between healthy human individuals. Study-wide points: The study generally estimated greater richness for naive than memory subsets. A few donors had 4% to 6.5% of their naive CD4 clonotypes in common.

The CDR3 length is 13 residues. Germline V gene data show CDR1 as MNHEY and CDR2 as SVGAGI. V shed 6 bases and J shed 2 bases, with 9 bases lying between them. Each subset's genomic DNA was shared equally among a number of immunoSEQ plates. Method: immunoSEQ multiplex PCR; TCRdb's copy keeps in-frame clones and lacks some. This sample has some 2 million clones; 95% occur once, and the top ten carry about 0.13%. This clone has more than one count but fewer than ten. The antigen is undetermined. This sample includes further DNA sequences coding for the same CDR3. The sequence derives from a man aged 18 to 29 in good health. The chain carries TRBV6-5 and TRBJ2-3; the D gene could be TRBD1 or TRBD2 (6 bases each). The sequenced sample was naive CD4+ T cells sorted from blood. Subset defined: CD45RA+ positively selected. The CDR3 coding sequence is TGTGCCAGCAGGCGGGACAACACAGATACGCAGTATTTT. It yields the protein CASRRDNTDTQYF.